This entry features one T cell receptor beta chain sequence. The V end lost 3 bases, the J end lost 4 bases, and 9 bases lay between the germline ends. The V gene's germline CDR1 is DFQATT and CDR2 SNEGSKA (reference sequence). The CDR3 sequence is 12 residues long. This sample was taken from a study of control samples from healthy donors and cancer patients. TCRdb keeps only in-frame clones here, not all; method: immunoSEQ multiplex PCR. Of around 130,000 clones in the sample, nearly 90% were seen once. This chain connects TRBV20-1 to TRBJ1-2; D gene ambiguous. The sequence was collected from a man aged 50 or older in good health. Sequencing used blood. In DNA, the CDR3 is TGCAGTGCTAGTCCGGGTAGCTATGGCTACACCTTC. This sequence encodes CSASPGSYGYTF.